A single sample is the source of the 3 T cell receptor beta chains below, sequenced in a study of cytomegalovirus exposure and HLA in healthy donors. The PCR contained 60 Vbeta and 13 Jbeta primers. Sequencing used immunoSEQ multiplex PCR; TCRdb keeps in-frame clones, though not all of them. The sample has under 150,000 clones; more than 80% are singletons. Sequencing was done on a sample of PBMCs. The source of these receptors is a woman aged 35 to 49 in good health and CMV-seropositive.

This rearrangement joins TRBV2 to TRBJ1-1; 7 bases match TRBD1. Germline V gene lookup returns CDR1 SNHLY and CDR2 FYNNEI. CDR3 length equals 18 residues. V shed 6 bases and J 4 bases; nucleotides not matched to a gene: 20. The DNA of the CDR3 is TGTGCCAGCAGCGAGGGGTGGGGCAGGGGGAAGCAAATCACTGAAGCTTTCTTT. This sequence encodes CASSEGWGRGKQITEAFF.

The V and J genes are TRBV4-2 and TRBJ2-1; D possibly corresponds to TRBD2 (6 bases). Trimming left V 1 base short and J 7 bases short, with 17 bases between. CDR3 length: 16 residues. The germline gives CDR1 LGHNA, CDR2 YNFKEQ. CDR3 protein: CASSQVLRLVENEQFF. The CDR3, as DNA: TGTGCCAGCAGCCAAGTTCTGAGACTAGTGGAGAATGAGCAGTTCTTC.

The chain recombines TRBV7-9 with TRBJ1-3, with TRBD1 identical over 7 bases. Germline V gene sequence: CDR1 SEHNR, CDR2 FQNEAQ (reference sequence). The CDR3 is 16 residues long. After removal of 6 bases from V and 0 bases from J, the junction contained 8 bases not matched to a gene. CDR3 nucleotides: TGTGCCAGCAGTTCGACAGGGCCTAACTCTGGAAACACCATATATTTT. It encodes CASSSTGPNSGNTIYF. Filled out from reference TRBV7-9 and TRBJ1-3, the complete variable domain reads DTGVSQNPRHKITKRGQNVTFRCDPISEHNRLYWYRQTLGQGPEFLTYFQNEAQLEKSRLLSDRFSAERPKGSFSTLEIQRTEQGDSAMYLCASSSTGPNSGNTIYFGEGSWLTVV.